What follows describes a single TCR beta chain. This entry belongs to a study of control samples from healthy donors and cancer patients. Libraries were prepared by immunoSEQ multiplex PCR; TCRdb keeps only in-frame clonotypes and omits some of them. The sample lists around 140,000 clones, around 90% occurring once. The CDR3 spans 14 residues. V lost 7 bases to trimming and J lost 4 bases; unmatched junction nucleotides: 8. Germline CDR1 and CDR2: MNHNS and SASEGT. The source material was blood. The chain has TRBV6-1 and TRBJ2-7, with 9 nucleotides matching TRBD2. The receptor comes from a man aged 35-49 years in good health. The CDR3 loop is CASNPSGGIYEQYF. Here the CDR3 DNA reads TGTGCCAGCAACCCGAGCGGGGGGATTTACGAGCAGTACTTC.